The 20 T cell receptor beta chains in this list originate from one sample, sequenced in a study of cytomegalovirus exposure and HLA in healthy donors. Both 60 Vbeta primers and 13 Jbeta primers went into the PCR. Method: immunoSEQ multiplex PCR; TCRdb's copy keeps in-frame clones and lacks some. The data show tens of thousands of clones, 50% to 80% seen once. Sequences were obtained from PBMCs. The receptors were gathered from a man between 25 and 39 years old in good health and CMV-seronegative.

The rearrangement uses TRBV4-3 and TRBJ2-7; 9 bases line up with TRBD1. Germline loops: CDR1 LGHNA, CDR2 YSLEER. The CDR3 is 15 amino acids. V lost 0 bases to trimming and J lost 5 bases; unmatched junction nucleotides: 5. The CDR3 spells CASSQDSGQGNEQYF. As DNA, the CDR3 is TGCGCCAGCAGCCAAGATTCGGGACAGGGTAACGAGCAGTACTTC.

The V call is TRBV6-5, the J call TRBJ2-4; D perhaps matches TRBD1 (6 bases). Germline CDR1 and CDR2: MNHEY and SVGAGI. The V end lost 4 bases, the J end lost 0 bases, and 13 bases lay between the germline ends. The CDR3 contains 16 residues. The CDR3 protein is CASSSGQTIAKNIQYF. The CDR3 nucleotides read TGTGCCAGCAGTTCCGGACAGACGATAGCCAAAAACATTCAGTACTTC.

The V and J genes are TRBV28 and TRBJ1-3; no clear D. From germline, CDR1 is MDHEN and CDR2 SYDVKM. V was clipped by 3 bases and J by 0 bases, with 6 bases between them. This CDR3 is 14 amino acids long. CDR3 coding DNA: TGTGCCAGCAGTTTGACGGGCTCTGGAAACACCATATATTTT. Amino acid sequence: CASSLTGSGNTIYF.

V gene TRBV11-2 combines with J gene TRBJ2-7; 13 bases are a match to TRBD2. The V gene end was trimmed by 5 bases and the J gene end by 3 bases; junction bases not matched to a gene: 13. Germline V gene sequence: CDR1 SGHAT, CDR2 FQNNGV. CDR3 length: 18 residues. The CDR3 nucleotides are TGTGCCAGCAGCCCTAGACTAGCGGGAGGAAGGGAAAACTACGAGCAGTACTTC. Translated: CASSPRLAGGRENYEQYF.

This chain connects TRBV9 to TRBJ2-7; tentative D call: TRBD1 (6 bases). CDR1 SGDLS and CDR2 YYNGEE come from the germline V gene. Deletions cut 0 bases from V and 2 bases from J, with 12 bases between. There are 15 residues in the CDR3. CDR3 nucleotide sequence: TGTGCCAGCAGCGTAGCCCGGGACACCGCCTACGAGCAGTACTTC. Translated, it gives CASSVARDTAYEQYF.

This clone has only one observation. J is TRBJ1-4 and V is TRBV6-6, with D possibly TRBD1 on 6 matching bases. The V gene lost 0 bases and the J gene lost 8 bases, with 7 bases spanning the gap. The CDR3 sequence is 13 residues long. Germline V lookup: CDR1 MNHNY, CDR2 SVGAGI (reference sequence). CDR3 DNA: TGTGCCAGCAGTTACTCCACAGGGGAAAAACTGTTTTTT. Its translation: CASSYSTGEKLFF.

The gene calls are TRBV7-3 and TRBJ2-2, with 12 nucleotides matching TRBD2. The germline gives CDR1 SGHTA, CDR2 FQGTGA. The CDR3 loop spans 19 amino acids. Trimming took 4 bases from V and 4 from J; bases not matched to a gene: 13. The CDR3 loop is CASSSIGPTSGGATGELFF. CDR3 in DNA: TGTGCCAGCAGCTCTATAGGGCCGACTAGCGGGGGAGCCACCGGGGAGCTGTTTTTT.

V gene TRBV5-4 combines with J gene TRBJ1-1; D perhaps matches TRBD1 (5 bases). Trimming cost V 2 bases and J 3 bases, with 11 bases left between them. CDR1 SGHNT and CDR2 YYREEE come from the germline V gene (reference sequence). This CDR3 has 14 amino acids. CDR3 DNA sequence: TGTGCCAGCAGCTTAAGGCGGGGGGACACTGAAGCTTTCTTT. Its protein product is CASSLRRGDTEAFF.

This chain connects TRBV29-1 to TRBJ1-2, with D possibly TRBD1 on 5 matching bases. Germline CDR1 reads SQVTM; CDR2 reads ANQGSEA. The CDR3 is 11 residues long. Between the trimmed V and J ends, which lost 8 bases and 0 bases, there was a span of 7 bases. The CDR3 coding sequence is TGCAGCACCAGGGCTAACTATGGCTACACCTTC. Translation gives CSTRANYGYTF.

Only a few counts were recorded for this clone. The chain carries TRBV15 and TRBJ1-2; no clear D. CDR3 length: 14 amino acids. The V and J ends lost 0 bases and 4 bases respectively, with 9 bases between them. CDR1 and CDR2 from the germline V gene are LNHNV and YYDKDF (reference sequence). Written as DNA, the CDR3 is TGTGCCACCAGCAGAGAGGCGGGCGGCTATGGCTACACCTTC. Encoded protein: CATSREAGGYGYTF.

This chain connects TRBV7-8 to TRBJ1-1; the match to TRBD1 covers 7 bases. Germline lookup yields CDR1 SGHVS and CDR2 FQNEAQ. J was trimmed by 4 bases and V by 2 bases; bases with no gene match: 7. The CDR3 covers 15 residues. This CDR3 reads CASSLWGQLGTEAFF. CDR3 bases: TGTGCCAGCAGCTTATGGGGACAGTTGGGCACTGAAGCTTTCTTT.

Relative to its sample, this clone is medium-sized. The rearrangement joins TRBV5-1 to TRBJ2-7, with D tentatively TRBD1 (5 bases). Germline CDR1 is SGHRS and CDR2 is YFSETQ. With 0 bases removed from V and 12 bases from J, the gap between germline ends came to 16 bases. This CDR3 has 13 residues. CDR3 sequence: CASSLGSAGIRYF. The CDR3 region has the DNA TGCGCCAGCAGCTTGGGGTCTGCAGGGATTAGGTACTTC.

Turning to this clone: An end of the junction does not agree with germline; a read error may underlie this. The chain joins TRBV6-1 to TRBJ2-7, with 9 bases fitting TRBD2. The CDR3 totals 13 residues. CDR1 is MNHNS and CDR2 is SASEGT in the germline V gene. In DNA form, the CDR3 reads TGTGCCGGCAGAGTAGCGGGAGTCTACGAGCAGTACTTC. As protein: CAGRVAGVYEQYF.

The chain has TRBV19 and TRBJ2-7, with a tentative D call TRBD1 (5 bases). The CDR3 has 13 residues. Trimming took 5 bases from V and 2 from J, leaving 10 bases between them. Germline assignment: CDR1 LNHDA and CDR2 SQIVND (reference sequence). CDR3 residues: CASSPGHPYEQYF. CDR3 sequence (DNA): TGTGCCAGTAGTCCTGGACATCCCTACGAGCAGTACTTC.

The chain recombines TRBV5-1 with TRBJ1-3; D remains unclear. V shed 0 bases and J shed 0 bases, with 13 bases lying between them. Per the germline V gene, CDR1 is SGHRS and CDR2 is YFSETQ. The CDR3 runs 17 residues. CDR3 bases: TGCGCCAGCAGCTTGGCATCAGTCAGTCTCTCTGGAAACACCATATATTTT. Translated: CASSLASVSLSGNTIYF.

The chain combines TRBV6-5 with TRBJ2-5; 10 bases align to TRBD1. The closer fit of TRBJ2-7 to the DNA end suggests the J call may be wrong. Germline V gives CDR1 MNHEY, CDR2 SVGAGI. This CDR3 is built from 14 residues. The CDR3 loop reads CASSAGTGVNEQYF. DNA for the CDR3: TGTGCCAGCAGTGCCGGGACAGGGGTCAACGAGCAGTACTTC.

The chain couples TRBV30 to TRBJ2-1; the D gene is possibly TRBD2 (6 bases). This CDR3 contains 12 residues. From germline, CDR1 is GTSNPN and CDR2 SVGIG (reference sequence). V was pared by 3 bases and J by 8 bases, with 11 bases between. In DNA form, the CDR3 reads TGTGCCTGGAGCCCGACTAGTTATGAGCAGTTCTTC. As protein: CAWSPTSYEQFF.

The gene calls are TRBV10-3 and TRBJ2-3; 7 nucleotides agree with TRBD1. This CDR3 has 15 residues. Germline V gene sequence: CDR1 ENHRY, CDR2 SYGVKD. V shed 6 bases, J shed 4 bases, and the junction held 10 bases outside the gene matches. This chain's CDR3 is CAIRPDRDAPDTQYF. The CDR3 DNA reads TGTGCCATCAGGCCCGACAGGGATGCCCCAGATACGCAGTATTTT.

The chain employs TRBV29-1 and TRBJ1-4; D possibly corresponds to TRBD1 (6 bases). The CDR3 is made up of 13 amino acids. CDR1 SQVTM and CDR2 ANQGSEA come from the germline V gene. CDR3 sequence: CSIMGTLGEKLFF. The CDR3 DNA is TGCAGTATAATGGGGACATTGGGGGAAAAACTGTTTTTT.

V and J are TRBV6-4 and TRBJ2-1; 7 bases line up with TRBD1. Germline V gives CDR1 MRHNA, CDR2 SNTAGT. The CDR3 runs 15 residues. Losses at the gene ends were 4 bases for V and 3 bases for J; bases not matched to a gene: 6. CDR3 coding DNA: TGTGCCAGCAGTGTGGACAGGACCCTCTACAATGAGCAGTTCTTC. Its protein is CASSVDRTLYNEQFF.